These 23 T cell receptor beta chains were sequenced from one sample in a study of cytomegalovirus exposure and HLA in healthy donors. Data came from immunoSEQ multiplex PCR; TCRdb stores just in-frame clones and leaves some out. The sample contains some 46,000 clones, 80% to 95% of which appear only once. The sequenced material came from PBMCs. These receptor sequences come from a young man in good health and CMV-seronegative.

The chain carries TRBV5-4 and TRBJ2-1; the match to TRBD2 covers 12 bases. CDR3 length equals 16 residues. Germline lookup yields CDR1 SGHNT and CDR2 YYREEE (reference sequence). The trim removed 4 bases at V and 3 bases at J, leaving 5 bases unmatched. CDR3 region: CASSPPTSGSYNEQFF. DNA for the CDR3: TGTGCCAGCAGCCCCCCGACTAGCGGGAGCTACAATGAGCAGTTCTTC.

The chain carries TRBV7-2 and TRBJ2-7; TRBD1 matches at 7 bases. J lost 0 bases, V lost 4 bases, and 6 bases had no gene match. The germline gives CDR1 SGHTA, CDR2 FQGNSA. The CDR3 totals 15 residues. The DNA of the CDR3 is TGTGCCAGCAGCTCCGGACAGGCGGGCTCCTACGAGCAGTACTTC. It specifies CASSSGQAGSYEQYF.

CDR3 DNA sequence: TGTGCCAGCAGTGGGGGACAGGTTTGGGAAAAACTGTTTTTT. Amino acid sequence: CASSGGQVWEKLFF. The V gene is TRBV25-1, the J gene TRBJ1-4, with TRBD1 identical over 8 bases. With V trimmed by 4 bases and J by 8 bases, 6 bases remained unmatched. The CDR3 covers 14 residues. From germline, CDR1 is MGHDK and CDR2 SYGVNS.

This rearrangement joins TRBV7-3 to TRBJ2-5, with 14 bases lining up with TRBD2. The CDR3 is made up of 16 amino acids. Germline V gene sequence: CDR1 SGHTA, CDR2 FQGTGA. V trimming: 6 bases; J trimming: 2 bases; junction bases outside the gene matches: 5. The CDR3 loop reads CASSSGLAGVQETQYF. CDR3 sequence (DNA): TGTGCCAGCAGTTCGGGACTAGCGGGGGTTCAAGAGACCCAGTACTTC.

This clone was seen a few times. The chain links TRBV25-1 to TRBJ2-1; TRBD1 might be the D (7 bases). V was shortened by 2 bases and J by 5 bases, with 10 bases between the two germline ends. This CDR3 region has 14 residues. Germline lookup yields CDR1 MGHDK and CDR2 SYGVNS. The CDR3 sequence is CASSEGRGDNEQFF. The CDR3 DNA reads as TGTGCCAGCAGTGAAGGCAGGGGGGACAATGAGCAGTTCTTC.

Only one count was recorded for this clone. The V and J genes are TRBV25-1 and TRBJ2-1; weak D call: TRBD2 (5 bases). The V gene's germline CDR1 is MGHDK and CDR2 SYGVNS. The CDR3 loop spans 15 amino acids. The germline V and J ends were trimmed by 6 bases and 0 bases, with 12 bases remaining between them. CDR3 nucleotide sequence: TGTGCCAGCAGCCTGAGAGGGAGCTCCTACAATGAGCAGTTCTTC. This sequence encodes CASSLRGSSYNEQFF.

Only one count was recorded for this clone. The gene calls are TRBV18 and TRBJ2-2; D is unclear. V dropped 3 bases and J dropped 3 bases, with 8 bases sitting between them. Germline V gene lookup returns CDR1 KGHSH and CDR2 LQKENI. This CDR3 region has 14 residues. CDR3 DNA sequence: TGTGCCAGCTCACCGTCCGCGTACACCGGGGAGCTGTTTTTT. Translated: CASSPSAYTGELFF.

J is TRBJ2-3 and V is TRBV6-5, with D tentatively TRBD1 (6 bases). The CDR3 is made up of 14 amino acids. V lost 5 bases, J lost 2 bases, and 11 bases lay in between. Germline lookup yields CDR1 MNHEY and CDR2 SVGAGI. CDR3: CASSPDRFTDTQYF. CDR3 bases: TGTGCCAGCAGTCCGGACAGATTCACAGATACGCAGTATTTT.

The chain combines TRBV6-5 with TRBJ1-5; 9 bases align to TRBD1. This CDR3 spans 15 amino acids. The germline V gene has CDR1 MNHEY and CDR2 SVGAGI. Trimming at V came to 5 bases and at J to 5 bases, leaving 7 bases not matched to a gene. In nucleotides, the CDR3 is TGTGCCAGCAGTCCAAGGGACAGGGTGGATCAGCCCCAGCATTTT. It yields the protein CASSPRDRVDQPQHF.

This clone was recorded once. The DNA of the CDR3 is TGTGCCAGTATCGCAGGGACAGGGCGATCACCCCTCCACTTT. It is translated as CASIAGTGRSPLHF. The rearrangement links TRBV19 to TRBJ1-6; 9 bases match TRBD1. The CDR3 runs 14 residues. Per germline, CDR1 LNHDA and CDR2 SQIVND (reference sequence). V shed 7 bases, J shed 10 bases, and the junction held 8 bases outside the gene matches.

The chain is built from TRBV27 and TRBJ2-2, with TRBD1 matching over 12 bases. Germline-derived CDR1 and CDR2 are MNHEY and SMNVEV (reference sequence). The CDR3 is 15 residues long. J was trimmed by 7 bases and V by 6 bases; bases with no gene match: 6. CDR3 nucleotide sequence: TGTGCCAGCAGCTGGGACAGGGGGCGGGTCGGGGAGCTGTTTTTT. Residues: CASSWDRGRVGELFF.

This chain connects TRBV9 to TRBJ1-2; D gene unclear. Germline CDR1 SGDLS, CDR2 YYNGEE. The V end was cut by 0 bases, the J end by 2 bases, with 5 bases between. This CDR3 contains 13 residues. CDR3 sequence (DNA): TGTGCCAGCAGCGTAGTGGAGAACTATGGCTACACCTTC. It codes for CASSVVENYGYTF.

CDR3 bases: TGCGCCAGCAGCTTACAGGGGATTCAAGAGACCCAGTACTTC. This sequence encodes CASSLQGIQETQYF. The chain carries TRBV5-1 and TRBJ2-5, with 7 bases matching TRBD1. Germline V CDR1 and CDR2: SGHRS, YFSETQ. Germline trimming cut 2 bases from V and 2 bases from J; bases unmatched to any gene: 3. This CDR3 comprises 14 residues.

The gene calls are TRBV7-2 and TRBJ2-3, with 9 bases fitting TRBD2. The CDR3 consists of 14 residues. Trimming took 7 bases from V and 10 from J; bases not matched to a gene: 12. Germline V gives CDR1 SGHTA, CDR2 FQGNSA. The CDR3 coding sequence is TGTGCCAGCATCCTAAGGGCGGGGGGGCAGGCGCAGTATTTT. Residues: CASILRAGGQAQYF.

J is TRBJ1-3 and V is TRBV6-5; D is uncertain. From germline, CDR1 is MNHEY and CDR2 SVGAGI. There are 13 residues in the CDR3. The germline V and J ends were trimmed by 10 bases and 0 bases, with 10 bases remaining between them. The CDR3 region is CATEQNSGNTIYF. As DNA, the CDR3 is TGTGCCACCGAACAGAACTCTGGAAACACCATATATTTT.

This clone was recorded only once. The genes are TRBV5-6 and TRBJ2-7, with 7 bases fitting TRBD1. Germline V gene data show CDR1 as SGHDT and CDR2 as YYEEEE. V shed 4 bases and J 0 bases; nucleotides not matched to a gene: 4. The CDR3 consists of 14 residues. Written as DNA, the CDR3 is TGTGCCAGCAGCCTACAGGGGTTCTCCTACGAGCAGTACTTC. It translates to CASSLQGFSYEQYF.

The V gene is TRBV27, the J gene TRBJ2-7, with a possible D match to TRBD2 (7 bases). Germline-derived CDR1 and CDR2 are MNHEY and SMNVEV (reference sequence). The CDR3 consists of 16 residues. Trimming removed 0 bases from V and 5 bases from J, with 17 bases in between. The CDR3, as DNA: TGTGCCAGCAGTTTATCGCTCCGGCGGGGGCGAGACGAGCAGTACTTC. As protein: CASSLSLRRGRDEQYF.

The chain couples TRBV29-1 to TRBJ2-2, with TRBD1 matching over 10 bases. V lost 7 bases to trimming and J lost 6 bases; unmatched junction nucleotides: 5. CDR1 is SQVTM, CDR2 ANQGSEA, per germline. The CDR3 has 13 amino acids. In nucleotides, the CDR3 is TGCAGCGCTGACAGGGGGCGTGCCGGGGAGCTGTTTTTT. Protein product: CSADRGRAGELFF.

The chain couples TRBV5-1 to TRBJ2-7; 12 nucleotides agree with TRBD1. There are 14 residues in the CDR3. V was clipped by 4 bases and J by 5 bases; unmatched bases: 4. Germline V gene data show CDR1 as SGHRS and CDR2 as YFSETQ. CDR3 region: CASSRGTGGNEQYF. CDR3 DNA: TGCGCCAGCAGCCGGGGGACAGGGGGCAACGAGCAGTACTTC.

The chain links TRBV4-3 to TRBJ1-2; D is perhaps TRBD1 (5 bases). Germline values: CDR1 LGHNA, CDR2 YSLEER. The CDR3 totals 15 residues. The V gene lost 0 bases and the J gene lost 4 bases, with 12 bases spanning the gap. This CDR3 is CASSQEGGGTYGYTF. DNA for the CDR3: TGCGCCAGCAGCCAAGAGGGTGGAGGGACCTATGGCTACACCTTC.

V and J are TRBV19 and TRBJ1-5, with TRBD1 as a possible D gene (5 bases). V lost 3 bases and J lost 11, with 20 bases in between. Germline CDR1 is LNHDA and CDR2 is SQIVND (reference sequence). This CDR3 is 15 amino acids long. CDR3 coding DNA: TGTGCCAGTAGTATCGGGACTGACCCGACGATATCCCAGCATTTT. The encoded protein is CASSIGTDPTISQHF.

The CDR3 here is CASSEGRPGELFF. CDR3 bases: TGTGCCAGCAGTGAGGGCAGGCCGGGGGAACTGTTTTTT. The V call is TRBV2, the J call TRBJ1-4; weak D call: TRBD1 (5 bases). Germline CDR1 reads SNHLY; CDR2 reads FYNNEI. V lost 3 bases, J lost 12 bases, and 14 bases lay in between. This CDR3 has 13 residues.

V and J are TRBV7-9 and TRBJ1-5; a weak D match, TRBD1 (5 bases). The V end lost 5 bases, the J end lost 5 bases, and 13 bases lay between the germline ends. This CDR3 contains 14 residues. CDR1 is SEHNR and CDR2 is FQNEAQ in the germline V gene (reference sequence). Written as DNA, the CDR3 is TGTGCCAGCAGCGAGGGGAGGGCGGATCAGCCCCAGCATTTT. Amino acid sequence: CASSEGRADQPQHF.